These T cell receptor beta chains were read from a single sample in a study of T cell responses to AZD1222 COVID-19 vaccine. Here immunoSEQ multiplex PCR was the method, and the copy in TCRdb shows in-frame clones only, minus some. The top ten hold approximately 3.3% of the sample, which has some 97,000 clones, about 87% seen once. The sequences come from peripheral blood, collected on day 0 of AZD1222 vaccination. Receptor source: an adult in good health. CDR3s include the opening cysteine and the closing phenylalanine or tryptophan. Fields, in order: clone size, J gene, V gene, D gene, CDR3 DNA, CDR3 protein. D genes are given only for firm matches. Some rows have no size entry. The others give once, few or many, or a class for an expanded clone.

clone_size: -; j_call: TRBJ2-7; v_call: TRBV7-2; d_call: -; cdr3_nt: TGTGCCAGCAGCCAAATAAGATCCTACGAGCAGTACTTC; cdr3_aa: CASSQIRSYEQYF
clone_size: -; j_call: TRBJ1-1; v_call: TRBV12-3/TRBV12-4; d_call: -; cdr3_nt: TGTGCCAGCAGCGCGGGATTGGGCACTGAAGCTTTCTTT; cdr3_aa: CASSAGLGTEAFF
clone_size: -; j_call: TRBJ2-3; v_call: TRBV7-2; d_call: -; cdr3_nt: TGTGCCAGCAGCTGGCAAGATACGCAGTATTTT; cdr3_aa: CASSWQDTQYF
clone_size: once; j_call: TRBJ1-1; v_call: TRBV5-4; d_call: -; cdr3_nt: TGTGCCAGCAGCTTGACCAGATCGGACACTGAAGCTTTCTTT; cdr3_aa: CASSLTRSDTEAFF
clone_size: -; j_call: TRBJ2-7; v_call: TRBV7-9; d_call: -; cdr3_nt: TGTGCCAGCAGCTTAAGCTACGAGCAGTACTTC; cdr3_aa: CASSLSYEQYF
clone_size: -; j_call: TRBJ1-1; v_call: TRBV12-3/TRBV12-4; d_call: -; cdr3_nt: TGTGCCAGCAGTTGGCTGGGTGAAGCTTTCTTT; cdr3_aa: CASSWLGEAFF
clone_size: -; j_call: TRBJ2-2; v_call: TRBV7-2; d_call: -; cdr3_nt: TGTGCCAGCAGCTCCCGTTCAGCCGGGGAGCTGTTTTTT; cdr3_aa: CASSSRSAGELFF
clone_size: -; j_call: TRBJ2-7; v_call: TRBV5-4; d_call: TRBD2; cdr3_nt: TGTGCCAGCAGCTCTGTGGGTACTAGCGGGGGGCCCCCCTACGAGCAGTACTTC; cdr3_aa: CASSSVGTSGGPPYEQYF
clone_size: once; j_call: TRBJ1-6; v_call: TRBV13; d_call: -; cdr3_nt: TGTGCCAGCAGCAATACAGGGCAGCACTCACCCCTCCACTTT; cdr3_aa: CASSNTGQHSPLHF
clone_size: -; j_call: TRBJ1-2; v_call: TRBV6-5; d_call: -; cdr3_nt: TGTGCCAGCAGCCCCACCGTTGGCGGCTACACCTTC; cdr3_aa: CASSPTVGGYTF
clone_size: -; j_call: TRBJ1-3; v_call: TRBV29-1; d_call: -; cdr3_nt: TGCAGCGTGATACAAAGCTCTGGAAACACCATATATTTT; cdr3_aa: CSVIQSSGNTIYF
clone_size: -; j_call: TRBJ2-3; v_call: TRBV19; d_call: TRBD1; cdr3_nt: TGTGCCAGTAGTCGACAGGGGGCTGGGTTGTATGCAGATACGCAGTATTTT; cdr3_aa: CASSRQGAGLYADTQYF
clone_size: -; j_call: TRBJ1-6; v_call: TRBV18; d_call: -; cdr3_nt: TGTGCCAGCTCACTGCAGGGCCCAAATAATTCACCCCTCCACTTT; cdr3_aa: CASSLQGPNNSPLHF
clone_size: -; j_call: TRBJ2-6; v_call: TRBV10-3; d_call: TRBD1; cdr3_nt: TGTGCCATCAGTGAACAGGGGGCGACTGGGGCCAACGTCCTGACTTTC; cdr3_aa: CAISEQGATGANVLTF
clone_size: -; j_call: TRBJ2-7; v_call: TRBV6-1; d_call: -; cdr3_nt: TGTGCCAGCAGTGAAGGGGCAGGGCCCTTCTACGAGCAGTACTTC; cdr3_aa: CASSEGAGPFYEQYF
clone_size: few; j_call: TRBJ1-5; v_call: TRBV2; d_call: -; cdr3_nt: TGTGCCAGCAGAGGGGGGGAGGGTCAGCCCCAGCATTTT; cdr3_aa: CASRGGEGQPQHF
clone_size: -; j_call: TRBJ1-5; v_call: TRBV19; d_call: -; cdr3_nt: TGTGCCAGTAGTGCAGTGCCGCTACGGCGTGATCAGCCCCAGCATTTT; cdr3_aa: CASSAVPLRRDQPQHF
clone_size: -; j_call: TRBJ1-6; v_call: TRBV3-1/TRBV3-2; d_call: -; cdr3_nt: TGTGCCAGCAGCCAAGAGGCCAGGGGTTTTTCACCCCTCCACTTT; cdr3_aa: CASSQEARGFSPLHF
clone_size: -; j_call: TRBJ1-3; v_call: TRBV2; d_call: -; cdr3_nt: TGTGCCAGCAGTGTAAACCGAGGGATCTCTGGAAACACCATATATTTT; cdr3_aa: CASSVNRGISGNTIYF
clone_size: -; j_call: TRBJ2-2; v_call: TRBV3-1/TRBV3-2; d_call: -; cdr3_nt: TGTGCCAGCAGCCAAGGCAACGCCGGGGAGCTGTTTTTT; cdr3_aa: CASSQGNAGELFF
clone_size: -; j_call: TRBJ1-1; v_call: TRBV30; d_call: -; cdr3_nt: TGTGCCTGGAGAACCGGCACTGAAGCTTTCTTT; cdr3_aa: CAWRTGTEAFF
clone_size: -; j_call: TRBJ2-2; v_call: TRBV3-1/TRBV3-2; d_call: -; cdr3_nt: TGTGCCAGCAGTACAAGCACCGGGGAGCTGTTTTTT; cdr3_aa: CASSTSTGELFF
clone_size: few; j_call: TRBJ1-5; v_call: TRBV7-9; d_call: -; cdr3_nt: TGTGCCAGCAGCCCCGGGGGGGGGCCATATCAGCCCCAGCATTTT; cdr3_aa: CASSPGGGPYQPQHF
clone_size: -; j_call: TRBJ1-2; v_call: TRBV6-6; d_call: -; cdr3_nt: TGTGCCAGCAGAGATACGGGACGGCTCTATGGCTACACCTTC; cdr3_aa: CASRDTGRLYGYTF
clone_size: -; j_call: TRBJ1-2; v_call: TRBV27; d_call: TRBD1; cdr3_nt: TGTGCCAGCAGGGAAGGAACAGGGGCGGATGGCTACACCTTC; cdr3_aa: CASREGTGADGYTF
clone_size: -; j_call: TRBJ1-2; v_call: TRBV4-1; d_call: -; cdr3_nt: TGCGCCAGCAGCCAAGGATTGCTTGAGTATGGCTACACCTTC; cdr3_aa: CASSQGLLEYGYTF
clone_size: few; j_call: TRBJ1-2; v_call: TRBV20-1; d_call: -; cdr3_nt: TGCAGTGCTAGTTTGGGTGCAGGGGATAGCTACACCTTC; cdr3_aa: CSASLGAGDSYTF
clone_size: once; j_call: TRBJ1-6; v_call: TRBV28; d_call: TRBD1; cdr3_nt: TGTGCCAGCAGTTCGACAGGGGAGTCCTATAATTCACCCCTCCACTTT; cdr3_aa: CASSSTGESYNSPLHF
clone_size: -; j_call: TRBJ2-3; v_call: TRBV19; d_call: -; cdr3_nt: TGTGCCAGTAGTATAATGGGGGCAACCCCAGATACGCAGTATTTT; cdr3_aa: CASSIMGATPDTQYF
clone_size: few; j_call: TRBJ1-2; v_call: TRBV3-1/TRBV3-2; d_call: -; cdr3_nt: TGTGCCAGCAGCCAAGATCTGGCAGGCATTAGGGGCTACACCTTC; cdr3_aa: CASSQDLAGIRGYTF
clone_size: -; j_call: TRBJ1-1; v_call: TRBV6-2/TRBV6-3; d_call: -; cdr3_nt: TGTGCCAGCAGCCCCACAACACAGGGCACTGAAGCTTTCTTT; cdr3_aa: CASSPTTQGTEAFF
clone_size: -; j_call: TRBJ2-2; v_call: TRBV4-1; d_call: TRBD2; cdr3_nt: TGCGCCAGCAGCCAAGTTATTAGACTAGCTGACACCGGGGAGCTGTTTTTT; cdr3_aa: CASSQVIRLADTGELFF
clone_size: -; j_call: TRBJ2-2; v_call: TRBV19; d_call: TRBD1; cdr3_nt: TGTGCCAGTGGACCAACAGGGACAGCCAACACCGGGGAGCTGTTTTTT; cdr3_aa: CASGPTGTANTGELFF
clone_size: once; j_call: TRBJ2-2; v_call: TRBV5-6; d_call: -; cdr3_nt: TGTGCCAGCAGCTTGTTCGGGAGTTGGACAGGCGGCACCGGGGAGCTGTTTTTT; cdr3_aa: CASSLFGSWTGGTGELFF
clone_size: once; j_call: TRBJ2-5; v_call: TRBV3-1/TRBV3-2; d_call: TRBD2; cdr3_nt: TGTGCCAGCAGCCAACCCCTATTGGCGGGGGGCCGCGCCCAGTACTTC; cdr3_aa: CASSQPLLAGGRAQYF
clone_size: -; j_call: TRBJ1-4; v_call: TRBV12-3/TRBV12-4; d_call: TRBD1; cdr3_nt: TGTGCCAGCAGTCGGACAGGGGATGAAAAACTGTTTTTT; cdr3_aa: CASSRTGDEKLFF
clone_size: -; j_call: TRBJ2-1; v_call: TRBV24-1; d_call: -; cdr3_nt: TGTGCCACCAGTGATGCAGACTACAATGAGCAGTTCTTC; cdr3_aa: CATSDADYNEQFF
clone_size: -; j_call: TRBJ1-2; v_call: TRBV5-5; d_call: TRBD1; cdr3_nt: TGTGCCAGCAGCGAAAACAGGGGGCAGGGCTACACCTTC; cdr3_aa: CASSENRGQGYTF
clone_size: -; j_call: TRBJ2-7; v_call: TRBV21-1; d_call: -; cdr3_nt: TGTGCCAGCAGCAAAGCACGACAGGGTACCTACGAGCAGTACTTC; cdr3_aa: CASSKARQGTYEQYF
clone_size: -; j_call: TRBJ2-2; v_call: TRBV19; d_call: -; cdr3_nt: TGTGCCAGTAGTGGGCAATTGTTGAGGGAGCTGTTTTTT; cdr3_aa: CASSGQLLRELFF
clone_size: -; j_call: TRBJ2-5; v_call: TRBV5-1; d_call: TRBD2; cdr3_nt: TGCGCCAGCAGGCTCTCTAGCGGGGGAAACCAAGAGACCCAGTACTTC; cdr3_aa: CASRLSSGGNQETQYF
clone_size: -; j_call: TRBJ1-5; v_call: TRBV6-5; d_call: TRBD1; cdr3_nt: TGTGCCAGCAGACAACAGGGGAATAGCAATCAGCCCCAGCATTTT; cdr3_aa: CASRQQGNSNQPQHF
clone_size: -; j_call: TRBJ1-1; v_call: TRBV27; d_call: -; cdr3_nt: TGTGCCAGCAGTTTGAGACAGAGAAACACTGAAGCTTTCTTT; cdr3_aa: CASSLRQRNTEAFF
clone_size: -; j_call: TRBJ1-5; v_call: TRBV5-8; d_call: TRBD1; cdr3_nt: TGTGCCAGCAGCTTGGAGGGCAGGGGGCTTGGTCAGCCCCAGCATTTT; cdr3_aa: CASSLEGRGLGQPQHF
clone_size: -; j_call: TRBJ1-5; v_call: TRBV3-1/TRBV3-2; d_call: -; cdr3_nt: TGTGCCAGCAGCCAAGTGTCTAGCAATCAGCCCCAGCATTTT; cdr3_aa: CASSQVSSNQPQHF
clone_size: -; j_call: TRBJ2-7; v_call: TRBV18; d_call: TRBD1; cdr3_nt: TGTGCCAGCTCACCAGGGATTCCGGGACAGGGGGCCCACGAGCAGTACTTC; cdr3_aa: CASSPGIPGQGAHEQYF
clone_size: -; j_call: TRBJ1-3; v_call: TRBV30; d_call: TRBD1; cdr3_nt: TGTGCCTGGAGTGTACGGGACAGGTCCCTATTCTCTGGAAACACCATATATTTT; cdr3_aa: CAWSVRDRSLFSGNTIYF
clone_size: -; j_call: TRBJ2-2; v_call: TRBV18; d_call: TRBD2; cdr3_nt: TGTGCCAGCTCACCACAGGCGGGGGAGAACACCGGGGAGCTGTTTTTT; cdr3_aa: CASSPQAGENTGELFF
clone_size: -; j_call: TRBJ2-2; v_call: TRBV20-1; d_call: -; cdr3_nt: TGCAGTGCTAGTTTATTGGCATCCGGGGAGCTGTTTTTT; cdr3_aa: CSASLLASGELFF
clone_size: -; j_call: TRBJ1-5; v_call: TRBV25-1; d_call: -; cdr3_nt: TGTGCCAGCAGTGACACAGGGCGAGATCAGCCCCAGCATTTT; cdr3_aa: CASSDTGRDQPQHF
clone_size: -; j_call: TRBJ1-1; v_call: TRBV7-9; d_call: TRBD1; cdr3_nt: TGTGCCAGCAGCTTAACTACAGGGGTAGGAGAAGCTTTCTTT; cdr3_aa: CASSLTTGVGEAFF
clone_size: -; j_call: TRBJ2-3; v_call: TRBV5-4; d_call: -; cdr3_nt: TGTGCCAGCAGCTTGGAGTCGGATACGCAGTATTTT; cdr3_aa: CASSLESDTQYF
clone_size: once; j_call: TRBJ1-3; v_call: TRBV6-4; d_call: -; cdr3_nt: TGTGCCCCCGACTCTGGAAACACCATATATTTT; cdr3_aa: CAPDSGNTIYF
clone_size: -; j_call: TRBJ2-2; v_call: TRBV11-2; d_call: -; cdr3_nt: TGTGCCAGCAGCTTAATAGCCAACACCGGGGAGCTGTTTTTT; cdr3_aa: CASSLIANTGELFF
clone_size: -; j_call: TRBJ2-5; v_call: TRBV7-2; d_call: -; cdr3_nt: TGTGCCAGCAGCTTAGCCTGGGAGACCCAGTACTTC; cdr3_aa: CASSLAWETQYF
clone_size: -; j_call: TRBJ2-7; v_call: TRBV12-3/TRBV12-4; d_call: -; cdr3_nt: TGTGCCAGCAGTCCGGGGGCTGGCTACGAGCAGTACTTC; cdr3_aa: CASSPGAGYEQYF
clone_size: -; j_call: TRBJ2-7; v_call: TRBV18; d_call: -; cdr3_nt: TGTGCCAGCTCCCTCGAATACGAGCAGTACTTC; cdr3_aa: CASSLEYEQYF
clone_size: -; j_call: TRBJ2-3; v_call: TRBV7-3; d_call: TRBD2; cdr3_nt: TGTGCCAGCAGCTTAGTTAGCGGGGGCTCAGATACGCAGTATTTT; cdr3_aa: CASSLVSGGSDTQYF
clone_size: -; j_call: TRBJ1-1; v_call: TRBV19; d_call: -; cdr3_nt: TGTGCCAGTACCCATGAGCTTTACGCTGGTAAGGCTTTCTTT; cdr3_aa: CASTHELYAGKAFF